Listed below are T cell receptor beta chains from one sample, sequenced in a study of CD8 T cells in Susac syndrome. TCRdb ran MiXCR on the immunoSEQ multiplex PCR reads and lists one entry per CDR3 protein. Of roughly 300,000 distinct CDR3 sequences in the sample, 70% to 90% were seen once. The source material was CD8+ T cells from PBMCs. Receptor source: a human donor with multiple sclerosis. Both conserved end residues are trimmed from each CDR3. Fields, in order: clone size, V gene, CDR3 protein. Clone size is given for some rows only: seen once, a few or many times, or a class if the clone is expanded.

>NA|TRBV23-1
ASSRANEETQY
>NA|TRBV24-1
ATSERFGELF
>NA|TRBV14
ASSQDLTGVDSPQH
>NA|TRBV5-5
ASSLGSDRSYEQY
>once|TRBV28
ASSPLGELDYEQY
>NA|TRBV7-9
ASSPPGQGIYEQY
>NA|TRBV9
ASSERELSYNEQF
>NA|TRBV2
ATIKLGHEQY
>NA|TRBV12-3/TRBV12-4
ASSNDRASGREETQY
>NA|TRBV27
ASSLSRRQGVTGELF
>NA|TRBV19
AAGTAGSPLH
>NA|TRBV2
ASVTGSGEAF
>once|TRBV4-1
ASSQDLLEGSGYGYT
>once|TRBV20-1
SARIDRVYEQY
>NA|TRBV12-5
ASGLTPGSEQY
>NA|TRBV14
ASSHLKGQGAHNEQF
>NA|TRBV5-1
ASSVSRDPGSPLH
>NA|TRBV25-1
ASSEDLTGGTEAF
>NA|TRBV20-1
SARDRAPYEQY
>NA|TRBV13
ASSLSYPAGYEQY
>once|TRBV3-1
ASSQGLADTYEQY
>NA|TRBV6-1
ASSEEWGRAYEQY
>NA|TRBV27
ASSSPRDRGGPDTQY
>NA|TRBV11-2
ASSSASGGADTQY
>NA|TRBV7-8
ASSNRGGSSYNEQF
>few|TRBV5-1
ASRARSSGSYEQY
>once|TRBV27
ASSLSGEGVTEAF
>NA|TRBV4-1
ASSPRTASYEQY
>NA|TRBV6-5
ASSYSSGTQY
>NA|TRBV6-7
ASSYSIREAF
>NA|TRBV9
ASSVGAGAYTQY
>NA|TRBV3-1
ASSQALGTGDRYGYT
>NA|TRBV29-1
SVEARDRVYGYT
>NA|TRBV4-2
ASSHPAERNEKLF
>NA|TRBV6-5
AGSYSTAFSAF
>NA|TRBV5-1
ASSLGSGWQF
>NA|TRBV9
ASSASGGRPTGALF
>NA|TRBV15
ATSREVIQTSGVGYNEQF
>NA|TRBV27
ATQPGVNTGELF
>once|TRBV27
ASSLLGQPNYGYT
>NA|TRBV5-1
ASSLVGRTEGYNEQL
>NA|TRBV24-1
ATSDFQSTDTQY
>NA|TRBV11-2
ASSPGTEQF
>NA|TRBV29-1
SVEGQGDSISSYNEQF
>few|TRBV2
ASSEDEGREYEQY
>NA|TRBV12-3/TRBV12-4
ATGPRNTGELF
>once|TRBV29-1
SVETGTRYTGELF
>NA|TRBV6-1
ASSIQAGIEQY
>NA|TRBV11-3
ANPFAVYGYT
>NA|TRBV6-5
ASSYRDSYNSPLH
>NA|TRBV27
ASSLSKSREQF
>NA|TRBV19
ACARQPTSPITYEQY
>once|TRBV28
ASRHSSGRAYNEQF
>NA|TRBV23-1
ASRTSGRKRDYEQY
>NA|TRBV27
ASSFTTKPNNEQF
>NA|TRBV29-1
SVEGASGSYEQY
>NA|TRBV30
ASIGTGGATNEKLF
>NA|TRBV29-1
SVVPDSYGYT
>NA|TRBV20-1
SARGTSERDTQY